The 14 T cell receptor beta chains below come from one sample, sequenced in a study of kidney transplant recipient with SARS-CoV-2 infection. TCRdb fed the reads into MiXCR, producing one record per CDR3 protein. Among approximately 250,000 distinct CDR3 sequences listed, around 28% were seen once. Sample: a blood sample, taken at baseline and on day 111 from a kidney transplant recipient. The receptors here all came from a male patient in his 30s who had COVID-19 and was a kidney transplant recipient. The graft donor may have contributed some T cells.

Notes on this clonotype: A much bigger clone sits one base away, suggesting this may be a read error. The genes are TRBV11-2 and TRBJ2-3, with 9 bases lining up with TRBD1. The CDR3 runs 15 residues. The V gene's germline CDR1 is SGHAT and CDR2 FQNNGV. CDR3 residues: CARSLVDRGSDTQYF. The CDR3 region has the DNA TGTGCCCGCAGCTTAGTTGACAGGGGGTCAGATACGCAGTATTTT.

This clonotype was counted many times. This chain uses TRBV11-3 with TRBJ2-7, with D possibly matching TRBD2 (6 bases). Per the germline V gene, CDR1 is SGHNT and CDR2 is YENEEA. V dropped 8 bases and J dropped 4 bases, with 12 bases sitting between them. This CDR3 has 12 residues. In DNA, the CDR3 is TGTGCCAGCGAAACTAGCTTTTACGAGCAGTACTTC. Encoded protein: CASETSFYEQYF.

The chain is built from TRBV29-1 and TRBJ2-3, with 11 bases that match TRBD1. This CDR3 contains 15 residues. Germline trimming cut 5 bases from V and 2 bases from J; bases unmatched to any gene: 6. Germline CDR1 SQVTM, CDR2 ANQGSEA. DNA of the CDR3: TGCAGCGTTAGCGGGGACAGGGGGGCCACAGATACGCAGTATTTT. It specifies CSVSGDRGATDTQYF.

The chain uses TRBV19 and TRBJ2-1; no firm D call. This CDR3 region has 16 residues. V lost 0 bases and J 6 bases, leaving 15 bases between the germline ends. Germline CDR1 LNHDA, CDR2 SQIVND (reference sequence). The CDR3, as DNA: TGTGCCAGTAGTATAGATGGGCCAGGCCCCAGCAATGAGCAGTTCTTC. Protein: CASSIDGPGPSNEQFF.

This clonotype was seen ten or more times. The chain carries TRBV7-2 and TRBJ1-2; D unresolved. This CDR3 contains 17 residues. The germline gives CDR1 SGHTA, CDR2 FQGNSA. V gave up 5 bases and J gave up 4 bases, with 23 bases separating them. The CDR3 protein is CASSKTFRDGKTYGYTF. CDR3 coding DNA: TGTGCCAGCAGCAAAACTTTCAGAGACGGAAAGACCTATGGCTACACCTTC.

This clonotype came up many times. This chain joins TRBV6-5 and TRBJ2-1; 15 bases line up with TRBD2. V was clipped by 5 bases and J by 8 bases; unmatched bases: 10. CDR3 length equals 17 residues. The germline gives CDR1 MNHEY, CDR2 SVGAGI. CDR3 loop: CASSKTGLAGGPHEQFF. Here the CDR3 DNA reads TGTGCCAGCAGTAAAACGGGACTAGCGGGAGGTCCCCATGAGCAGTTCTTC.

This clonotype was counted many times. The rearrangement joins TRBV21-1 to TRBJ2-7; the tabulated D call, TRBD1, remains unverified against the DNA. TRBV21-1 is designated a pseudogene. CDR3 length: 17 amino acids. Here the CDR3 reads CASSKLTGILSSYEQYV. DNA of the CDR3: TGTGCCAGCAGCAAATTAACAGGGATCCTTAGCTCCTACGAGCAGTACGTC.

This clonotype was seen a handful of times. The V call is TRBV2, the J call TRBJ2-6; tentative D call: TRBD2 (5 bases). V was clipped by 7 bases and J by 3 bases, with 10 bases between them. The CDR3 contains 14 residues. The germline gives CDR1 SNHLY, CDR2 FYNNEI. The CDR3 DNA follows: TGTGCCAGCATCCGGACTGGTGGGGCCAACGTCCTGACTTTC. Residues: CASIRTGGANVLTF. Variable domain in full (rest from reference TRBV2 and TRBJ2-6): EPEVTQTPSHQVTQMGQEVILRCVPISNHLYFYWYRQILGQKVEFLVSFYNNEISEKSEIFDDQFSVERPDGSNFTLKIRSTKLEDSAMYFCASIRTGGANVLTFGAGSRLTVL.

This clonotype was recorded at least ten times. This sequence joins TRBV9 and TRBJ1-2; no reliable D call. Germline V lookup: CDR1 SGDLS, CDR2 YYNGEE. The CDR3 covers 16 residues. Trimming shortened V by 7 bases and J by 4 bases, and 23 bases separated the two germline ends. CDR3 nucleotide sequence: TGTGCCAGCCCTACCAGGTACTCAAGAAAGACCTATGGCTACACCTTC. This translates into CASPTRYSRKTYGYTF.

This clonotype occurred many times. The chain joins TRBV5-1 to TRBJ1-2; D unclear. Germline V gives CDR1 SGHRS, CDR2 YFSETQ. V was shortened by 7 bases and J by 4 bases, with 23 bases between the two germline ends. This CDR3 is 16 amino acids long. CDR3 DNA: TGCGCCAGCTCCCATGAATCGGTTCGAAAGACCTATGGCTACACCTTC. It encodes CASSHESVRKTYGYTF. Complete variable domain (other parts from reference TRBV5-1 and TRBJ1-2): KAGVTQTPRYLIKTRGQQVTLSCSPISGHRSVSWYQQTPGQGLQFLFEYFSETQRNKGNFPGRFSGRQFSNSRSEMNVSTLELGDSALYLCASSHESVRKTYGYTFGSGTRLTVV.

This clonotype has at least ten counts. The DNA for the CDR3 is TGTGCTAGTGGTCACATGCGTTTGCAGGGAAAGACCTATGGCTACACCTTC. This gives the protein CASGHMRLQGKTYGYTF. The rearrangement uses TRBV12-5 and TRBJ1-2, with D perhaps matching TRBD1 (5 bases). In germline, CDR1 is LGHNT, CDR2 FRNRAP. The CDR3 covers 17 residues. V gave up 5 bases and J gave up 4 bases, with 23 bases separating them.

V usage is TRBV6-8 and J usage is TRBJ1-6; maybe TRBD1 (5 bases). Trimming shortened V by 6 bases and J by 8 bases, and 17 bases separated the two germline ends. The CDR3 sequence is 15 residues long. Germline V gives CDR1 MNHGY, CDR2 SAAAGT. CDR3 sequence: CASRDLTGGDSPLHF. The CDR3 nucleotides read TGTGCCAGCAGAGACTTGACGGGGGGGGATTCACCCCTCCACTTT.

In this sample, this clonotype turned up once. The CDR3 here is CASSISVSSYNEQFF. CDR3 bases: TGTGCCAGCAGCATTAGCGTGAGCTCCTACAATGAGCAGTTCTTC. The J gene is TRBJ2-1, the V gene TRBV6-2 or TRBV6-3; the D gene is possibly TRBD2 (5 bases). V was trimmed by 6 bases and J by 0 bases, leaving 12 bases between them. CDR1 and CDR2 from the germline V gene are MNHEY and SVGEGT. The CDR3 contains 15 residues.

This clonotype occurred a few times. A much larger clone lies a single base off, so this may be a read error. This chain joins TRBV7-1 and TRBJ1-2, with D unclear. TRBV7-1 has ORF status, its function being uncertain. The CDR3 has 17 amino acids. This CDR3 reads CAGSRADHEGKTYGYTF. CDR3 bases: TGTGCCGGCAGCCGCGCGGATCACGAGGGAAAGACCTATGGCTACACCTTC.